Listed below are T cell receptor beta chains from one sample, sequenced in a study of patients and donors after allogeneic stem cell transplantation. TCRdb fed the RT-PCR reads into MiXCR, producing one record per CDR3 protein. The table has about 96,000 distinct CDR3 sequences, around 46% seen once. Specimen: blood, either unsorted or a sorted T cell fraction (not recorded which). The receptors were sampled from a human donor who was either an allogeneic HSCT recipient or a stem cell or donor lymphocyte infusion donor (not recorded which). It is not recorded whose cells these are; they may come from a transplant donor. Each CDR3 is given with its conserved first and last residue. Each record gives: D gene, CDR3 length, V gene, J gene, clone size, CDR3 protein, CDR3 DNA. The D gene is left open where the match is weak. Size is stated for part of the rows, as once, few or many counts, or as a class when the clone is expanded.

d_gene: -; len: 12; v_gene: TRBV29-1; j_gene: TRBJ1-1; abundance: -; CDR3aa: CSVEGRDTEAFF; CDR3nt: TGCAGCGTTGAGGGGAGGGACACTGAAGCTTTCTTT
d_gene: -; len: 15; v_gene: TRBV18; j_gene: TRBJ1-2; abundance: -; CDR3aa: CASSPLAATNYGYTF; CDR3nt: TGTGCCAGCTCACCATTGGCAGCCACTAACTATGGCTACACCTTC
d_gene: TRBD1; len: 13; v_gene: TRBV6-5; j_gene: TRBJ1-5; abundance: few; CDR3aa: CATRTGPYQPQHF; CDR3nt: TGTGCCACCAGGACAGGGCCTTATCAGCCCCAGCATTTT
d_gene: -; len: 12; v_gene: TRBV20-1; j_gene: TRBJ1-1; abundance: -; CDR3aa: CSATGMNTEAFF; CDR3nt: TGCAGTGCTACAGGGATGAACACTGAAGCTTTCTTT
d_gene: -; len: 19; v_gene: TRBV6-1; j_gene: TRBJ1-2; abundance: -; CDR3aa: CASSEGGGPTGIYNYGYTF; CDR3nt: TGTGCCAGCAGTGAAGGGGGAGGCCCAACAGGGATCTATAACTATGGCTACACCTTC
d_gene: -; len: 16; v_gene: TRBV24-1; j_gene: TRBJ1-4; abundance: few; CDR3aa: CATSDLDGIVNEKLFF; CDR3nt: TGTGCCACCAGTGACCTTGACGGTATCGTGAATGAAAAACTGTTTTTT
d_gene: -; len: 13; v_gene: TRBV21-1; j_gene: TRBJ1-1; abundance: -; CDR3aa: CASSKGGNTEAFF; CDR3nt: TGTGCCAGCAGCAAAGGAGGGAACACTGAAGCTTTCTTT
d_gene: -; len: 11; v_gene: TRBV20-1; j_gene: TRBJ1-2; abundance: few; CDR3aa: CSARDLESYTF; CDR3nt: TGCAGTGCTAGAGATCTGGAGAGCTACACCTTC
d_gene: -; len: 15; v_gene: TRBV7-2; j_gene: TRBJ2-1; abundance: -; CDR3aa: CASSPRGGAYNEQFF; CDR3nt: TGTGCCAGCAGCCCCCGAGGGGGGGCCTACAATGAGCAGTTCTTC
d_gene: -; len: 13; v_gene: TRBV12-3/TRBV12-4; j_gene: TRBJ1-2; abundance: -; CDR3aa: CASSLLTGPGYTF; CDR3nt: TGTGCCAGCAGTTTATTGACTGGGCCAGGCTACACCTTC
d_gene: TRBD1; len: 18; v_gene: TRBV7-2; j_gene: TRBJ1-1; abundance: -; CDR3aa: CASSLALMDISGTGHAFF; CDR3nt: TGTGCCAGCAGCTTAGCCTTGATGGATATATCCGGGACAGGGCATGCTTTCTTT
d_gene: -; len: 12; v_gene: TRBV7-2; j_gene: TRBJ1-4; abundance: few; CDR3aa: CASSLVTEKLFF; CDR3nt: TGTGCCAGCAGCTTAGTTACTGAAAAACTGTTTTTT
d_gene: TRBD2; len: 15; v_gene: TRBV15; j_gene: TRBJ2-3; abundance: -; CDR3aa: CATSSGGLARDTQYF; CDR3nt: TGTGCCACCAGCAGTGGAGGACTAGCGAGAGATACGCAGTATTTT
d_gene: -; len: 14; v_gene: TRBV11-2; j_gene: TRBJ2-5; abundance: -; CDR3aa: CASSLRLNRETQYF; CDR3nt: TGTGCCAGCAGCTTACGGCTGAACAGAGAGACCCAGTACTTC
d_gene: -; len: 15; v_gene: TRBV6-6; j_gene: TRBJ2-1; abundance: -; CDR3aa: CASSLLGGPYNEQFF; CDR3nt: TGTGCCAGCAGCCTCCTAGGGGGACCTTACAATGAGCAGTTCTTC